This TCR beta chain comes out of a study of blood T cells in healthy people across ages. PCR was performed a second time for roughly 7 to 12 cycles using a sample-barcoded 5' primer and a J-beta primer mix. From the 5' RACE reads, TCRdb called clonotypes with MiXCR, one entry per CDR3 protein. The table lists 1,500,000 or so distinct CDR3 sequences, 42% of them singletons. This clonotype was found once. Its antigen remains unknown. General study points: The study found more naive CD4+ cells and higher diversity in long-lived than aged donors.

PBMCs were isolated at a quantity of at least 6 million per sample. Germline-derived CDR1 and CDR2 are LNHDA and SQIVND (reference sequence). This CDR3 has 15 residues. With 3 bases removed from V and 2 bases from J, the gap between germline ends came to 11 bases. The sample taken for sequencing was blood. The rearrangement joins TRBV19 to TRBJ2-1; D may be TRBD2 (5 bases). The TCR sequence derives from a woman between 18 and 29 years old in good health. The CDR3 bases are TGTGCCAGTAGTATCCTACTAGATCCCTACAATGAGCAGTTCTTC. This encodes CASSILLDPYNEQFF.